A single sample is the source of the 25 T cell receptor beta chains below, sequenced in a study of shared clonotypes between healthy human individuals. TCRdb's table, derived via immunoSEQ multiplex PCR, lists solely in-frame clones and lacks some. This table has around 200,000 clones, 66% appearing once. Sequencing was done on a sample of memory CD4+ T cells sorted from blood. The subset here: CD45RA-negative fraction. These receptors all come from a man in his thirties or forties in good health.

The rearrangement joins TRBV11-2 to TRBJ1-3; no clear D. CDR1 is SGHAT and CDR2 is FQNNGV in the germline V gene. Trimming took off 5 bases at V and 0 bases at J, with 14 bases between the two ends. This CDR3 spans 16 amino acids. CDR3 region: CASSPAPGNSGNTIYF. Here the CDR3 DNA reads TGTGCCAGCAGCCCGGCGCCAGGCAACTCTGGAAACACCATATATTTT.

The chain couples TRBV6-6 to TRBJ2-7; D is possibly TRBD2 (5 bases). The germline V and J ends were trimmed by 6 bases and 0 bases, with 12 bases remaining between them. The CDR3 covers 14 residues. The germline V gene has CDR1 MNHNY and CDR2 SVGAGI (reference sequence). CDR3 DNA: TGTGCCAGCAGGCTACAAGGGAGCTCCTACGAGCAGTACTTC. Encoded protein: CASRLQGSSYEQYF.

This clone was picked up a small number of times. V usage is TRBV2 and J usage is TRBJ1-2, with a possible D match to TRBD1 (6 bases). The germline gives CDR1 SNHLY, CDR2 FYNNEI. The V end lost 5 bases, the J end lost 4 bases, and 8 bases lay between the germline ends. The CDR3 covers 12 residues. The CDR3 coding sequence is TGTGCCAGCAGTCAGGACAGCTATGGCTACACCTTC. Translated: CASSQDSYGYTF.

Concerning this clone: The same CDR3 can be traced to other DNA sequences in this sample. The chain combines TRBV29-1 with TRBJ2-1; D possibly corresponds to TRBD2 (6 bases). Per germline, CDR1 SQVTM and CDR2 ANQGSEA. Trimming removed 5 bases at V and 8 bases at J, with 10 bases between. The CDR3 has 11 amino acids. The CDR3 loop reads CSVTSSDEQFF. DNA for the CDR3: TGCAGCGTTACTAGCAGCGATGAGCAGTTCTTC.

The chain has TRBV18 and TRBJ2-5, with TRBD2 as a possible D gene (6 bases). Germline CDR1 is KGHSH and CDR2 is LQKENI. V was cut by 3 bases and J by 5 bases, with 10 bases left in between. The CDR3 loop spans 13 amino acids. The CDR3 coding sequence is TGTGCCAGCTCACCTTTTGGGAGGGAGACCCAGTACTTC. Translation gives CASSPFGRETQYF.

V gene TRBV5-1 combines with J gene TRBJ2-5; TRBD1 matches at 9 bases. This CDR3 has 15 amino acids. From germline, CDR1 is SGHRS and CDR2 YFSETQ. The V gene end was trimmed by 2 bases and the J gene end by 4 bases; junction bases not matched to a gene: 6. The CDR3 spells CASSFTGTGRETQYF. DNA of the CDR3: TGCGCCAGCAGCTTCACTGGGACAGGGAGAGAGACCCAGTACTTC.

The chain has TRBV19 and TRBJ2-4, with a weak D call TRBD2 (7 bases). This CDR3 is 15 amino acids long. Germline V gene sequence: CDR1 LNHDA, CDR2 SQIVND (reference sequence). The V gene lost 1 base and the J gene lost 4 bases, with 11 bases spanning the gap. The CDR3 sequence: CASSIGAGAKNIQYF. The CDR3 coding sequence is TGTGCCAGTAGTATAGGGGCGGGGGCGAAAAACATTCAGTACTTC.

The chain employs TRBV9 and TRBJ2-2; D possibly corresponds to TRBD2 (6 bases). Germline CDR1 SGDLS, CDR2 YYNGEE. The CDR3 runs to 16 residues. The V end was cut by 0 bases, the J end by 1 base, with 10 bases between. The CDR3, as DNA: TGTGCCAGCAGCGTAGCGGGAGTCCAGAACACCGGGGAGCTGTTTTTT. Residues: CASSVAGVQNTGELFF. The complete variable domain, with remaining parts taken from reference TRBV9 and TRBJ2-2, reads DSGVTQTPKHLITATGQRVTLRCSPRSGDLSVYWYQQSLDQGLQFLIQYYNGEERAKGNILERFSAQQFPDLHSELNLSSLELGDSALYFCASSVAGVQNTGELFFGEGSRLTVL.

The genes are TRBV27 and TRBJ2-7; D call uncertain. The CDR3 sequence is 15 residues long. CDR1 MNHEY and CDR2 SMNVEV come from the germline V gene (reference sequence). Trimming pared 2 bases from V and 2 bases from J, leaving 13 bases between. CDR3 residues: CASSLEPGVTYEQYF. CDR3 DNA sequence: TGTGCCAGCAGTTTAGAGCCTGGGGTAACCTACGAGCAGTACTTC.

CDR3 nucleotide sequence: TGTGCCAGCAGTGAACTGGGCGGCAATCAGCCCCAGCATTTT. Its protein is CASSELGGNQPQHF. This chain connects TRBV2 to TRBJ1-5; D uncertain. The CDR3 loop spans 14 amino acids. V was trimmed by 2 bases and J by 2 bases, leaving 7 bases between them. Per germline, CDR1 SNHLY and CDR2 FYNNEI.

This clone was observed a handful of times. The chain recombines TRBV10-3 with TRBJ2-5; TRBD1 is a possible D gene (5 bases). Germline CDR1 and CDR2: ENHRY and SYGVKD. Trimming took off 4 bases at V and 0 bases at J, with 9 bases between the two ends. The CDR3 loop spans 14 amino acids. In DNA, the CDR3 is TGTGCCATCAGTGGAGACAGTGACCAAGAGACCCAGTACTTC. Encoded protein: CAISGDSDQETQYF.

CDR3 sequence (DNA): TGTGCCAGCAGTGAAGCGGGAGTGGGACGGAGCTCCTACGAGCAGTACTTC. It is translated as CASSEAGVGRSSYEQYF. The chain recombines TRBV6-1 with TRBJ2-7; D possibly matches TRBD1 or TRBD2 (5 bases each). Germline V gene lookup returns CDR1 MNHNS and CDR2 SASEGT. V lost 0 bases, J lost 0 bases, and 15 bases lay in between. CDR3 length equals 17 residues.

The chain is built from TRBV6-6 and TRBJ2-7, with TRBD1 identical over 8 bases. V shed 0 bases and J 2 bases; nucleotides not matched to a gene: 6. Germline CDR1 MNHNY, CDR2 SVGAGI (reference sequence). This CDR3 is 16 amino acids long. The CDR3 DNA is TGTGCCAGCAGTTACTCGGGGACAGGCTACGCCTACGAGCAGTACTTC. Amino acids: CASSYSGTGYAYEQYF.

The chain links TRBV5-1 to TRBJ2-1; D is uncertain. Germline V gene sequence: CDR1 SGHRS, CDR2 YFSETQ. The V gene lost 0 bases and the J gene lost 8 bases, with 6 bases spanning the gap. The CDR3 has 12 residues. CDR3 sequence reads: CASSLDLDEQFF. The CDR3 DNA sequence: TGCGCCAGCAGCTTGGATCTGGATGAGCAGTTCTTC.

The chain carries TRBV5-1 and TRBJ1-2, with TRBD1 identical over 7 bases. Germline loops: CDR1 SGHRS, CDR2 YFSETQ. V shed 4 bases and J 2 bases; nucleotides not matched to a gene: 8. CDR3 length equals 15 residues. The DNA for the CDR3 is TGCGCCAGCAGCCTGGGACAGCCGCTAAACTATGGCTACACCTTC. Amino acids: CASSLGQPLNYGYTF.

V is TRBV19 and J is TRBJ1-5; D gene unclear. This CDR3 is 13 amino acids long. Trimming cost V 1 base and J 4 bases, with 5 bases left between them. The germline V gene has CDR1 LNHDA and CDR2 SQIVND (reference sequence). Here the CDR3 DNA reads TGTGCCAGTAGTATAGTGGTGAATCAGCCCCAGCATTTT. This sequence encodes CASSIVVNQPQHF.

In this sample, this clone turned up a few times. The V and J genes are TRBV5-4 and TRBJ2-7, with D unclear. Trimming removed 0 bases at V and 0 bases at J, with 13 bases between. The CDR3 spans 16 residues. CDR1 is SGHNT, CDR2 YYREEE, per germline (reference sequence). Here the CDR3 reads CASSLGGSLSSYEQYF. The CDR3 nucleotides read TGTGCCAGCAGCTTGGGGGGTAGTTTAAGCTCCTACGAGCAGTACTTC.

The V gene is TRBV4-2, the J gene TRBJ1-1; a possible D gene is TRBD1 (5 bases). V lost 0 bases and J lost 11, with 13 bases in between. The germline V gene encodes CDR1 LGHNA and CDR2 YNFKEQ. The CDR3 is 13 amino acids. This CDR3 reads CASSQDRGGAAFF. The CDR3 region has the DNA TGTGCCAGCAGCCAAGATCGAGGAGGGGCGGCTTTCTTT.

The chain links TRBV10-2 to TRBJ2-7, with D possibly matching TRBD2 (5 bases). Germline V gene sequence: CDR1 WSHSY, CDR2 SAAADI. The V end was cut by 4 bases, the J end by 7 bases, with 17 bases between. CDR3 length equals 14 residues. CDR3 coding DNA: TGCGCCAGCAGTGGTGAAGACTATAGGACTGAGCAGTACTTC. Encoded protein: CASSGEDYRTEQYF.

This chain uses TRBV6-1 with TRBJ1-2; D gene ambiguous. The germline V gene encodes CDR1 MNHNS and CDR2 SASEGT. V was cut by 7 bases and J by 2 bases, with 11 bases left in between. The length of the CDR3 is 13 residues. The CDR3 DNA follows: TGTGCCAGCATCCTACAGAAAAACTATGGCTACACCTTC. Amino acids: CASILQKNYGYTF.

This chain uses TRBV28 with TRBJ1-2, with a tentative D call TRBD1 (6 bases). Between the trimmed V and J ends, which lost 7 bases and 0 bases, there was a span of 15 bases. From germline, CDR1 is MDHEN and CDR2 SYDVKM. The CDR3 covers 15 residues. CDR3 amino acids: CASTQGGGANYGYTF. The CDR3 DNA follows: TGTGCCAGCACCCAAGGGGGGGGAGCTAACTATGGCTACACCTTC.

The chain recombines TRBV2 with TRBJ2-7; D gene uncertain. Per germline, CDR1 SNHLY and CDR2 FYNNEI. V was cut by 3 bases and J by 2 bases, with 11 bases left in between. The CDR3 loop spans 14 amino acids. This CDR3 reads CASSDSDPPYEQYF. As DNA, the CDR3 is TGTGCCAGCAGTGATTCAGACCCGCCCTACGAGCAGTACTTC.

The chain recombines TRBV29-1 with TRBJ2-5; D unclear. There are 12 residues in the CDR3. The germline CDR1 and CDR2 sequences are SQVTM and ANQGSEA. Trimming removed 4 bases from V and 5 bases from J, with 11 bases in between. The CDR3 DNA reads TGCAGCGTTGCCCTTACCTCTGAGACCCAGTACTTC. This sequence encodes CSVALTSETQYF.

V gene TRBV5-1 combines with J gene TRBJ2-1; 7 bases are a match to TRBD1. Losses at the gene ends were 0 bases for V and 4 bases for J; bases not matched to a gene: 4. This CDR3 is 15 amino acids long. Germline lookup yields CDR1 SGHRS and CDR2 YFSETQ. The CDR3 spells CASSLGQGHYNEQFF. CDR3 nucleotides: TGCGCCAGCAGCTTGGGACAGGGCCATTACAATGAGCAGTTCTTC.

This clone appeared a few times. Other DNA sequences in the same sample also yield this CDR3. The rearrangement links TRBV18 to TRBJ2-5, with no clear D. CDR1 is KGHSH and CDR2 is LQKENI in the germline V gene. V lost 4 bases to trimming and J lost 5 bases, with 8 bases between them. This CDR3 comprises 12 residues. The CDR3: CASSQGRETQYF. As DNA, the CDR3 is TGTGCCAGCTCACAGGGTCGCGAGACCCAGTACTTC.